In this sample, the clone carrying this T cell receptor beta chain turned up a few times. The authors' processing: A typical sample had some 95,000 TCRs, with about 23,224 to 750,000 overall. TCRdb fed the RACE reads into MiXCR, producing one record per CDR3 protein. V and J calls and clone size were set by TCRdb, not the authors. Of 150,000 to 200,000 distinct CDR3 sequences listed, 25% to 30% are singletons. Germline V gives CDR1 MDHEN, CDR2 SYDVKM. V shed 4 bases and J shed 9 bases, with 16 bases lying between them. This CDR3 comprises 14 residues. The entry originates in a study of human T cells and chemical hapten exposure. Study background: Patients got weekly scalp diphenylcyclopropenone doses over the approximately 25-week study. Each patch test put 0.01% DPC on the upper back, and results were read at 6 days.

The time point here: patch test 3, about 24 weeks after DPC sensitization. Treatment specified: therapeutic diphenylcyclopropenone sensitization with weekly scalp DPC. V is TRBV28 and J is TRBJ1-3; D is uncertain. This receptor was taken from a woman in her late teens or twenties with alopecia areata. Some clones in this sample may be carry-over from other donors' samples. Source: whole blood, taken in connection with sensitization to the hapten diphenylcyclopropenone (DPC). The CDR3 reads CASSYPSFGSTIYF. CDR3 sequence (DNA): TGTGCCAGCAGTTACCCCTCTTTTGGGAGCACCATATATTTT.